Listed here is a single TCR beta chain. The ends lost 7 bases at V and 7 bases at J; junction bases unmatched: 13. Looked up from germline, CDR1 is SGDLS and CDR2 is YYNGEE. There are 16 residues in the CDR3. The data were taken from a study of CD8+CD57+ T cells in acquired aplastic anemia. Across the whole study: There were some 9.8 million reads, on average, for CD4+ cells from healthy donors.

Template material for TCR beta VDJ and CDR3 profiling consisted of genomic DNA. TCRdb reanalysed the reads using MiXCR and keeps one entry per CDR3 protein. The table lists about 210,000 distinct CDR3 sequences, around 60% of them singletons, with 25% to 30% in the top ten. The chain links TRBV9 to TRBJ2-2, with 10 bases fitting TRBD1. The receptor's source is a human donor in good health. What was sequenced was sorted CD4+, CD8+, or CD8+CD57+ T cells (not recorded which) from PBMCs. The chain's CDR3 is CASGGRQGAHSGELFF. As DNA, the CDR3 is TGTGCCAGCGGCGGGCGACAGGGGGCGCACAGCGGGGAGCTGTTTTTT.